The sequence of this T cell receptor beta chain was determined in a study of blood T cell repertoires in COVID-19. Across the whole study: Acute and convalescent COVID-19 samples came from the United States, Italy and Spain.

Generated by immunoSEQ multiplex PCR, the TCRdb table keeps only in-frame clones and is missing some. The sample records under 350,000 clones, about nine tenths being singletons. Participant-reported clinical history was the basis for cohort assignment. Symptom resolution, clearance, or two negative PCRs marked the recovered donors of Cohort 3. Trimming pared 5 bases from V and 2 bases from J, leaving 16 bases between. This CDR3 region has 15 residues. Germline V lookup: CDR1 SEHNR, CDR2 FQNEAQ (reference sequence). The chain recombines TRBV7-9 with TRBJ2-7; tentatively, D is TRBD2 (5 bases). The specimen was PBMCs or T cells enriched from blood (not recorded which). The clonotype originates from a woman aged 35 to 49 who had recovered from COVID-19. The CDR3 nucleotides read TGTGCCAGCAGCCCGGAGGTAGGACCTGCCTACGAGCAGTACTTC. Its protein product is CASSPEVGPAYEQYF.